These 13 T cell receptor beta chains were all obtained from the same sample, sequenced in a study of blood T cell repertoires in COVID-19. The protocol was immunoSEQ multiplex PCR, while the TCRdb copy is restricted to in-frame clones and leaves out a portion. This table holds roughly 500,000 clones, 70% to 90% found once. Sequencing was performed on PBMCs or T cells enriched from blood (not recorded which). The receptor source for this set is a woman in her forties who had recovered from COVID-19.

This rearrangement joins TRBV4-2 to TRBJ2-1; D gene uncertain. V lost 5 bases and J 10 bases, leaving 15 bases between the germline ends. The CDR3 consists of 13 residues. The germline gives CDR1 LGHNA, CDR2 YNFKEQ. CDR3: CASSDSWREEQFF. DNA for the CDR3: TGTGCCAGCAGCGATAGCTGGAGAGAGGAGCAGTTCTTC.

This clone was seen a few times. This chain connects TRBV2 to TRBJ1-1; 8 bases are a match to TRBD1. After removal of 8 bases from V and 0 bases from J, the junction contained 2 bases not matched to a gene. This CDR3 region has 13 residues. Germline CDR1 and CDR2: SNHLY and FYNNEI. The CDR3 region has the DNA TGTGCCAGCGCGACAGGGGTGAACACTGAAGCTTTCTTT. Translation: CASATGVNTEAFF. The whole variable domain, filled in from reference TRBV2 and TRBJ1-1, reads EPEVTQTPSHQVTQMGQEVILRCVPISNHLYFYWYRQILGQKVEFLVSFYNNEISEKSEIFDDQFSVERPDGSNFTLKIRSTKLEDSAMYFCASATGVNTEAFFGQGTRLTVV.

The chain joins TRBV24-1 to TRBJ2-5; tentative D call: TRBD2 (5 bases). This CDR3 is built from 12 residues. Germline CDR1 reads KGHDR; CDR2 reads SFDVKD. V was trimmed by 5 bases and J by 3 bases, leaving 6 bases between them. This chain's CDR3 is CATSGTEETQYF. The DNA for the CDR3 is TGTGCCACCAGTGGGACTGAAGAGACCCAGTACTTC.

The CDR3 loop is CATSDHTSGRLDTQYF. The DNA of the CDR3 is TGTGCCACCAGTGACCATACTAGCGGGAGGTTAGATACGCAGTATTTT. The chain joins TRBV24-1 to TRBJ2-3; TRBD2 agrees at 12 bases. Trimming cost V 4 bases and J 5 bases; bases outside gene matches: 6. The germline CDR1 and CDR2 sequences are KGHDR and SFDVKD. The CDR3 is made up of 16 amino acids.

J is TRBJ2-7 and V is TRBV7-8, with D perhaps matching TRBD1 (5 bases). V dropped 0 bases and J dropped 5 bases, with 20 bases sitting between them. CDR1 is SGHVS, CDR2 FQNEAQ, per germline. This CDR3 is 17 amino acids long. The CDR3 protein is CASSLASRTRTSHEQYF. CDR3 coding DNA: TGTGCCAGCAGCTTAGCGTCACGGACAAGGACATCCCACGAGCAGTACTTC.

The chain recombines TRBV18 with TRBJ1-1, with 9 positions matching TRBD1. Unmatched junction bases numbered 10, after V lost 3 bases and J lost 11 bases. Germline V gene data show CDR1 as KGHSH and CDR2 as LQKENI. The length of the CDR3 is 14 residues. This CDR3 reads CASSPGTGSFSAFF. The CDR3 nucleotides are TGTGCCAGCTCACCTGGGACAGGGTCTTTCTCGGCTTTCTTT.

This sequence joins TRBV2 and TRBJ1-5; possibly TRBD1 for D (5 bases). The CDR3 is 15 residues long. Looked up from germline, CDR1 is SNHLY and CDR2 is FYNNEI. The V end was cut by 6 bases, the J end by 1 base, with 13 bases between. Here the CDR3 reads CASSLDSVSNQPQHF. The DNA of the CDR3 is TGTGCCAGCAGCCTCGACAGTGTAAGCAATCAGCCCCAGCATTTT.

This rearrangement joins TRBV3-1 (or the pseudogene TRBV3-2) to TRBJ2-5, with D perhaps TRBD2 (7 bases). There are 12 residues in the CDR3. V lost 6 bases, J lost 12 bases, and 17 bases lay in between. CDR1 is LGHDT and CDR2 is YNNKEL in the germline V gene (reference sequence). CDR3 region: CASRGGGPDKYF. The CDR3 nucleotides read TGTGCCAGCAGAGGGGGGGGGCCGGATAAGTACTTC.

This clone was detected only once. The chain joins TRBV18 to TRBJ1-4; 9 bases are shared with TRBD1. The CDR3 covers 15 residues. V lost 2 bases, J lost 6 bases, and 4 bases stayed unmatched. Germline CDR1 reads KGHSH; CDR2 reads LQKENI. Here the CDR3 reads CASSPNRGRDEKLFF. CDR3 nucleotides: TGTGCCAGCTCACCAAACAGGGGGCGTGATGAAAAACTGTTTTTT.

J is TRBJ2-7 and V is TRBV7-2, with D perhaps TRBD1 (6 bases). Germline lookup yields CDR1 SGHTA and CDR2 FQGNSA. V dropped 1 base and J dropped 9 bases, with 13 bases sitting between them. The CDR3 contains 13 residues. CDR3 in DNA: TGTGCCAGCAGCTTAGACAGGGCGAGGTGGCAGTACTTC. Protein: CASSLDRARWQYF.

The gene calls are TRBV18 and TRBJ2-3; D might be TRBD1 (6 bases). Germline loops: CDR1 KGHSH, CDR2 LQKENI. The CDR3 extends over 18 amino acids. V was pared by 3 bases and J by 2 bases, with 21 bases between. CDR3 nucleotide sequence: TGTGCCAGCTCACCCACCCTATCAGGACAGTCTTTCACAGATACGCAGTATTTT. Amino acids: CASSPTLSGQSFTDTQYF.

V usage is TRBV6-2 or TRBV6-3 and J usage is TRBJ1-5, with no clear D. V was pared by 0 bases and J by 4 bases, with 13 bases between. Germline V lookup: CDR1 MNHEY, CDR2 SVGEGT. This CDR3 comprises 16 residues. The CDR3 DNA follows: TGTGCCAGCAGTTACTCGATTTTGGCGGCTAATCAGCCCCAGCATTTT. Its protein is CASSYSILAANQPQHF.

The CDR3 DNA is TGCAGCGTACCCCGGGACAGCCTCTACAATGAGCAGTTCTTC. Amino acids: CSVPRDSLYNEQFF. The V call is TRBV29-1, the J call TRBJ2-1; TRBD1 matches 7 bases. Germline values: CDR1 SQVTM, CDR2 ANQGSEA. V lost 6 bases and J lost 3; bases outside the gene matches: 8. The CDR3 covers 14 residues.